Here is one T cell receptor beta chain with its context. Its antigen target is currently unknown. Base qualities are missing; no much larger clone stands one base away. The CDR3 numbers 15 residues from cysteine through phenylalanine. Only CDR3 DNA is held: 45 bases, read in frame from base 1. V and J lose 2 bases and 7 bases, and a span of 15 bases separates them. CDR1 and CDR2, per the germline V gene (reference sequence), are MNHNY and SVGAGI. This entry comes from a study of lymphopenia after photon versus proton radiotherapy (dated by TCRdb to the late 2010s). As for the study more broadly: Photon and proton radiation therapy were compared by the study for their immunological effects in patients with gastrointestinal tumors who developed high-grade lymphopenia. A cohort of some 20 patients with gastrointestinal tumors who received either photon or proton therapy and subsequently developed lymphopenia was included. The study aimed to characterize how the two radiation modalities differ in their impact on the immune system.

The library was built by means of the immunoSEQ multiplex PCR assay. Deep sequencing of rearranged TCR beta loci, alongside multiparametric flow cytometry, was used to profile T cell repertoires. The table was pulled from immuneACCESS by TCRdb, which kept in-frame rearrangements only. Such tables lose some clones; where checked, under half of the loss comes from unresolved V genes, and the rest has no known cause. In all, the sample holds some 20,000 clones, and more than 85% of those were seen once. The ten largest clones add up to approximately 9.1% of the sample. Beyond this particular receptor, the publication reports: Once the lymphocyte count had reached its nadir, the repertoires of photon-treated patients showed oligoclonal expansion, particularly of CD8+ Temra cells, and this expansion drove the decline in diversity. The survival association was assessed only in patients who died, and better survival with proton therapy was presented by the authors as a possibility rather than a demonstrated result. Among patients across the cohort who died, overall survival time showed an inverse correlation with a larger post-nadir drop in TCR diversity. During treatment, patients who received proton therapy stayed relatively stable, whereas patients who received photon therapy lost naive T cells and TCR diversity and gained effector/memory populations.

The TCR was taken from a man between 65 and 85 years old with pancreatic cancer. The specimen was peripheral blood, collected from a patient treated with proton-based radiotherapy. This chain joins TRBV6-6 to TRBJ1-5; the D gene lacks a confident call. The nucleotide sequence reads TGTGCCAGCAGTTACGAATTTCCAGGAGGACAGCCCCAGCATTTT. Translated, it reads CASSYEFPGGQPQHF.